This entry lists 16 T cell receptor beta chains sequenced from one sample in a study of T-cell reconstitution after alpha-beta-depleted transplantation in children. Preparation of the TCRbeta library used unique molecular identifiers. TCRdb analysed the PCR reads with MiXCR anew, one entry per CDR3 protein. The table includes hundreds of thousands of distinct CDR3 sequences, approximately 14% detected once. Source: PBMCs, taken before TCRalphabeta/CD19-depleted stem cell transplant. The receptors were sampled from a girl between 2 and 10 years old with congenital amegakaryocytic thrombocytopenia, due to receive a stem cell transplant.

This clonotype was seen repeatedly, ten times or more. The CDR3 DNA sequence: TGCAGTGCTAGGGGACTGAATTACAATGAGCAGTTCTTC. This codes for CSARGLNYNEQFF. V is TRBV20-1 and J is TRBJ2-1, with D perhaps TRBD2 (6 bases). The germline V and J ends were trimmed by 3 bases and 4 bases, with 10 bases remaining between them. The germline CDR1 and CDR2 sequences are DFQATT and SNEGSKA (reference sequence). This CDR3 has 13 amino acids.

The chain combines TRBV20-1 with TRBJ2-5; 9 bases are a match to TRBD2. Germline V gives CDR1 DFQATT, CDR2 SNEGSKA (reference sequence). After removal of 6 bases from V and 4 bases from J, the junction contained 9 bases not matched to a gene. The CDR3 has 14 residues. The CDR3 loop is CSADGGRERETQYF. DNA of the CDR3: TGCAGTGCGGACGGCGGGAGGGAAAGAGAGACCCAGTACTTC.

The sample holds many counts of this clonotype. The chain joins TRBV12-3 or TRBV12-4 to TRBJ2-7; no clear D. V gave up 0 bases and J gave up 0 bases, with 9 bases separating them. The CDR3 sequence is 15 residues long. CDR3 nucleotides: TGTGCCAGCAGTTTAGCTTCTAGGAGCTCCTACGAGCAGTACTTC. Its translation: CASSLASRSSYEQYF.

The chain is built from TRBV7-6 and TRBJ1-2; D remains ambiguous. This CDR3 has 16 amino acids. Between the trimmed V and J ends, which lost 2 bases and 4 bases, there was a span of 17 bases. Germline lookup yields CDR1 SGHVS and CDR2 FNYEAQ. In nucleotides, the CDR3 is TGTGCCAGCAGCTTATTTCTCGGTGAGGTCGGCTATGGCTACACCTTC. As protein: CASSLFLGEVGYGYTF.

This clonotype was seen ten or more times. V and J are TRBV5-1 and TRBJ2-3; D is possibly TRBD1 or TRBD2 (5 bases each). Deletions cut 5 bases from V and 10 bases from J, with 14 bases between. Germline CDR1 and CDR2: SGHRS and YFSETQ. The CDR3 extends over 12 amino acids. The CDR3 loop is CASRTEGLAQYF. The CDR3 DNA is TGCGCCAGCAGAACCGAGGGGCTCGCGCAGTATTTT.

This sequence joins TRBV7-9 and TRBJ2-7; D may be TRBD1 or TRBD2 (5 bases each). From germline, CDR1 is SEHNR and CDR2 FQNEAQ (reference sequence). The CDR3 extends over 15 amino acids. The V end was cut by 2 bases, the J end by 3 bases, with 14 bases between. The CDR3 sequence: CASSLIGGEVYEQYF. CDR3 nucleotides: TGTGCCAGCAGCTTAATTGGGGGAGAAGTCTACGAGCAGTACTTC. Complete variable domain (other parts from reference TRBV7-9 and TRBJ2-7): DTGVSQNPRHKITKRGQNVTFRCDPISEHNRLYWYRQTLGQGPEFLTYFQNEAQLEKSRLLSDRFSAERPKGSFSTLEIQRTEQGDSAMYLCASSLIGGEVYEQYFGPGTRLTVT.

This clonotype turned up a few times. This sequence joins TRBV7-9 and TRBJ2-7, with TRBD1 matching over 8 bases. Germline trimming cut 2 bases from V and 7 bases from J; bases unmatched to any gene: 7. In germline, CDR1 is SEHNR, CDR2 FQNEAQ (reference sequence). This CDR3 has 14 residues. CDR3 loop: CASSLRQGPGEQYF. DNA of the CDR3: TGTGCCAGCAGCTTAAGACAGGGGCCAGGAGAGCAGTACTTC.

The chain links TRBV19 to TRBJ1-2, with unresolved D. V was pared by 2 bases and J by 0 bases, with 7 bases between. This CDR3 is built from 14 residues. Germline-derived CDR1 and CDR2 are LNHDA and SQIVND (reference sequence). The CDR3 bases are TGTGCCAGTAGTATAAGACCATCTAACTATGGCTACACCTTC. Translated, it gives CASSIRPSNYGYTF.

This clonotype appeared many times. This chain's CDR3 is CASSLVWRDGDEQYF. The CDR3 bases are TGCGCCAGCAGCTTGGTGTGGCGGGATGGCGACGAGCAGTACTTC. The chain links TRBV5-1 to TRBJ2-7; D may be TRBD2 (6 bases). This CDR3 is built from 15 residues. Germline V gene lookup returns CDR1 SGHRS and CDR2 YFSETQ. The V end lost 0 bases, the J end lost 5 bases, and 15 bases lay between the germline ends.

The V and J genes are TRBV20-1 and TRBJ2-1, with 9 bases that match TRBD1. This CDR3 is 17 amino acids long. Germline lookup yields CDR1 DFQATT and CDR2 SNEGSKA (reference sequence). V gave up 1 base and J gave up 9 bases; unmatched junction bases: 16. The CDR3 loop is CSARAWLTGQGLGEQFF. The CDR3 nucleotides are TGCAGTGCTAGAGCTTGGCTGACGGGACAGGGTTTGGGTGAGCAGTTCTTC.

This clonotype was counted only a few times. The V gene is TRBV5-8, the J gene TRBJ2-7; D not certain. Deletions cut 1 base from V and 6 bases from J, with 8 bases between. Germline loops: CDR1 SGHTS, CDR2 YDEGEE. The CDR3 is 12 residues long. The CDR3 DNA reads as TGTGCCAGCAGCTTGTGGATAAGCGAGCAGTACTTC. Its protein product is CASSLWISEQYF.

V usage is TRBV15 and J usage is TRBJ1-5; D might be TRBD1 (6 bases). The CDR3 covers 16 residues. Germline V gene lookup returns CDR1 LNHNV and CDR2 YYDKDF (reference sequence). Trimming took 0 bases from V and 5 from J, leaving 14 bases between them. The CDR3 DNA reads TGTGCCACCAGCAGAGAAGTTTGGACAGACTATCAGCCCCAGCATTTT. Amino acids: CATSREVWTDYQPQHF.

This clonotype was counted many times. The chain carries TRBV29-1 and TRBJ2-1; D not certain. This CDR3 contains 15 residues. V dropped 4 bases and J dropped 3 bases, with 16 bases sitting between them. Germline values: CDR1 SQVTM, CDR2 ANQGSEA. The CDR3 DNA reads TGCAGCGTTGGGTTGGATGACCCAAACTACAATGAGCAGTTCTTC. It yields the protein CSVGLDDPNYNEQFF.

V and J are TRBV5-1 and TRBJ1-3; D call uncertain. The CDR3 runs 17 residues. V was clipped by 0 bases and J by 0 bases, with 13 bases between them. Germline CDR1 reads SGHRS; CDR2 reads YFSETQ. For the CDR3, the DNA is TGCGCCAGCAGCTTGGCCCCGGCCGGGGACTCTGGAAACACCATATATTTT. Residues: CASSLAPAGDSGNTIYF.

In this sample, this clonotype turned up a few times. The J gene is TRBJ2-7, the V gene TRBV6-2 or TRBV6-3; no clear D gene. Germline assignment: CDR1 MNHEY and CDR2 SVGEGT. The CDR3 runs to 12 residues. The V and J ends lost 6 bases and 1 base respectively, with 7 bases between them. CDR3 DNA: TGTGCCAGCAGCTTCGCTTCCTACGAGCAGTACTTC. Translating gives CASSFASYEQYF.

This clonotype was detected a few times. The chain carries TRBV11-1 and TRBJ2-1; 7 bases line up with TRBD2. The germline V gene has CDR1 SGHAT and CDR2 FQDESV (reference sequence). J lost 6 bases, V lost 0 bases, and 2 bases had no gene match. There are 14 residues in the CDR3. The CDR3 loop reads CASSLAIAGNEQFF. CDR3 in DNA: TGTGCCAGCAGCTTAGCCATAGCGGGCAATGAGCAGTTCTTC.